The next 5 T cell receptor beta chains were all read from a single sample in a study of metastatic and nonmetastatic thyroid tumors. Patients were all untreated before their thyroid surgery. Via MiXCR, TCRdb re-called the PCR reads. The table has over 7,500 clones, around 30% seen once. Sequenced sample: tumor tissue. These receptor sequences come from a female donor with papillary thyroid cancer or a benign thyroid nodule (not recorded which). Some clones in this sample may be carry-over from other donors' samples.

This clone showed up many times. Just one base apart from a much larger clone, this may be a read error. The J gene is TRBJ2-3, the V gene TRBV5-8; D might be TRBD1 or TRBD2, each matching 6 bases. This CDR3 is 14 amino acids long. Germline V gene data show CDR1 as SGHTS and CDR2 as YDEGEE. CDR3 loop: CASSRGEMKDAQYF. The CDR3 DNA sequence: TGTGCCAGCAGCAGGGGGGAAATGAAAGATGCGCAGTATTTT.

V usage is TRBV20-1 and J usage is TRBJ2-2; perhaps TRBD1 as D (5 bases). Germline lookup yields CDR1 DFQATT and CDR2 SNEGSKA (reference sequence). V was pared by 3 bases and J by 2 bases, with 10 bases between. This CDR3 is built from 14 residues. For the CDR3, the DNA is TGCAGTGCTAGTCCGACAGTCAACACCGGGGAGCTGTTTTTT. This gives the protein CSASPTVNTGELFF.

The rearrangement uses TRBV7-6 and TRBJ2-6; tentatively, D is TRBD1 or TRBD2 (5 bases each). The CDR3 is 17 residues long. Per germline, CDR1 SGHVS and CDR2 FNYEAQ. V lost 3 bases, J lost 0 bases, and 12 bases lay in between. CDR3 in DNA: TGTGCCAGCAGCTTCGGGACGGATGGCTCTGGGGCCAACGTCCTGACTTTC. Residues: CASSFGTDGSGANVLTF.

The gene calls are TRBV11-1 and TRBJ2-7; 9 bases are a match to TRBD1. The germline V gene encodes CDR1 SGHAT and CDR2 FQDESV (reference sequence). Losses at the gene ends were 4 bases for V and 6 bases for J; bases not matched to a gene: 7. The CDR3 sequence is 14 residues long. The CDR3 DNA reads TGTGCCAGCAGCTCGGGACAGGGTACGTCCGAGCAGTACTTC. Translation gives CASSSGQGTSEQYF.

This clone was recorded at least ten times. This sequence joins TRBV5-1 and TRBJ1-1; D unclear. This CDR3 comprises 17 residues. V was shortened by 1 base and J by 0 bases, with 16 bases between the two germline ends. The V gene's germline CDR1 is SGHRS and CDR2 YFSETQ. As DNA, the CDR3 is TGCGCCAGCAGCTTGAGCCAGTCCAGCGACATGAACACTGAAGCTTTCTTT. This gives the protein CASSLSQSSDMNTEAFF.